This paragraph reports one T cell receptor beta chain. No antigen is known for it. Germline V gives CDR1 SGHAT, CDR2 FQNNGV. This CDR3 has 17 amino acids. Trimming cost V 1 base and J 1 base; bases outside gene matches: 7. This specimen comes from a study of long-term antiretroviral therapy in people with HIV. This was the immunoSEQ v3.0 assay at survey level. The protocol was immunoSEQ multiplex PCR, while the TCRdb copy is restricted to in-frame clones and leaves out a portion. The data hold around 20,000 clones, with about four fifths observed a single time. Regarding the study as a whole: ART adherence, viral resistance and therapy changes went unrecorded. ART-treated samples gained diversity yet remained below transplant donor controls.

In the United States, treatment was given to all participants with HIV. Sequenced here: unsorted PBMCs, sampled 0.9 years after starting antiretroviral therapy. The sequence was obtained from a man in his late teens or twenties with HIV. The V and J genes are TRBV11-2 and TRBJ2-3, with TRBD2 matching over 8 bases. CDR3 nucleotide sequence: TGTGCCAGCAGCTTAGTGGGTAGCGGGGTTGGCACAGATACGCAGTATTTT. Residues: CASSLVGSGVGTDTQYF.